The 24 T cell receptor beta chains below were found in one sample sequenced in a study of multiple sclerosis patients with progressive multifocal leukoencephalopathy (dated by TCRdb to between 2019 and 2020). Library preparation employed the immunoSEQ multiplex PCR assay. The source is immuneACCESS, and TCRdb retained only in-frame sequences with V and J called. Part of the clones is not carried over; for the studies checked, unresolved V genes explain less than half of this, and the remainder is unexplained. This sample is represented by tens of thousands of clones; about 89% of them were singletons. The ten largest clones take up 1.5% of the sample. The time point label for this specimen denotes: before natalizumab initiation. Sequencing used PBMCs. These receptors originate from a human donor with multiple sclerosis.

This chain uses TRBV2 with TRBJ2-7, with D unresolved. Per the germline V gene, CDR1 is SNHLY and CDR2 is FYNNEI. The V end was cut by 6 bases, the J end by 1 base, with 7 bases between. The CDR3 has 12 amino acids. The CDR3 protein is CASRTLSYEQYF. The CDR3 DNA sequence: TGTGCCAGCAGGACACTATCCTACGAGCAGTACTTC. Using reference TRBV2 and TRBJ2-7 for the parts outside the CDR3, the full variable domain is EPEVTQTPSHQVTQMGQEVILRCVPISNHLYFYWYRQILGQKVEFLVSFYNNEISEKSEIFDDQFSVERPDGSNFTLKIRSTKLEDSAMYFCASRTLSYEQYFGPGTRLTVT.

The V call is TRBV2, the J call TRBJ1-2, with D perhaps TRBD1 (6 bases). Germline CDR1 and CDR2: SNHLY and FYNNEI. This CDR3 contains 13 residues. Trimming took 6 bases from V and 4 from J, leaving 12 bases between them. CDR3: CASSGTGIYGYTF. In nucleotides, the CDR3 is TGTGCCAGCAGCGGAACAGGGATCTATGGCTACACCTTC. Using reference TRBV2 and TRBJ1-2 for the parts outside the CDR3, the full variable domain is EPEVTQTPSHQVTQMGQEVILRCVPISNHLYFYWYRQILGQKVEFLVSFYNNEISEKSEIFDDQFSVERPDGSNFTLKIRSTKLEDSAMYFCASSGTGIYGYTFGSGTRLTVV.

The rearrangement uses TRBV27 and TRBJ1-1; the D gene is possibly TRBD1 (5 bases). With 4 bases removed from V and 1 base from J, the gap between germline ends came to 10 bases. Germline CDR1 reads MNHEY; CDR2 reads SMNVEV (reference sequence). This CDR3 region has 14 residues. The CDR3 coding sequence is TGTGCCAGCAGTTCCCCGAGGGGGAACACTGAAGCTTTCTTT. It yields the protein CASSSPRGNTEAFF.

The rearrangement links TRBV30 to TRBJ2-5; 11 bases match TRBD2. This CDR3 is 15 amino acids long. V lost 1 base to trimming and J lost 7 bases; unmatched junction nucleotides: 8. Looked up from germline, CDR1 is GTSNPN and CDR2 is SVGIG (reference sequence). In DNA, the CDR3 is TGTGCCTGGAGTGCCCGGACTAGCGGGCGCGGGACCCAGTACTTC. It codes for CAWSARTSGRGTQYF.

The CDR3: CASSPVTGMGTEAFF. CDR3 in DNA: TGTGCCAGCTCACCCGTGACAGGAATGGGCACTGAAGCTTTCTTT. The chain uses TRBV18 and TRBJ1-1; tentatively, D is TRBD1 (6 bases). Germline CDR1 reads KGHSH; CDR2 reads LQKENI. CDR3 size: 15 residues. Between the trimmed V and J ends, which lost 3 bases and 4 bases, there was a span of 15 bases.

V and J are TRBV7-9 and TRBJ2-5; 8 nucleotides line up with TRBD2. V shed 0 bases, J shed 3 bases, and the junction held 3 bases outside the gene matches. The CDR3 totals 15 residues. In germline, CDR1 is SEHNR, CDR2 FQNEAQ (reference sequence). CDR3 DNA: TGTGCCAGCAGCTTAGCTGAGCGGGAGAAAGAGACCCAGTACTTC. Translating it yields CASSLAEREKETQYF.

This chain joins TRBV6-1 and TRBJ2-2; 12 nucleotides agree with TRBD2. Unmatched junction bases numbered 7, after V lost 4 bases and J lost 4 bases. This CDR3 comprises 17 residues. Per the germline V gene, CDR1 is MNHNS and CDR2 is SASEGT. This chain's CDR3 is CASSGSLAGGSTGELFF. CDR3 nucleotides: TGTGCCAGCAGTGGTTCCCTAGCGGGAGGGTCCACCGGGGAGCTGTTTTTT.

This chain connects TRBV27 to TRBJ2-1; D is unresolved. The CDR3 totals 13 residues. Germline values: CDR1 MNHEY, CDR2 SMNVEV (reference sequence). The germline V and J ends were trimmed by 3 bases and 6 bases, with 9 bases remaining between them. For the CDR3, the DNA is TGTGCCAGCAGTTTCGAACTGGGCAATGAGCAGTTCTTC. It is translated as CASSFELGNEQFF.

This clone turned up a few times. The V gene is TRBV5-1, the J gene TRBJ2-7; 8 nucleotides line up with TRBD1. This CDR3 spans 18 amino acids. Looked up from germline, CDR1 is SGHRS and CDR2 is YFSETQ. Trimming took 0 bases from V and 5 from J; bases not matched to a gene: 16. The DNA for the CDR3 is TGCGCCAGCAGCTTGGCCTCTGCAGGGGACAGGAGTCTTAACGAGCAGTACTTC. Translated: CASSLASAGDRSLNEQYF.

The V call is TRBV2, the J call TRBJ1-1, with a tentative D call TRBD1 (6 bases). CDR3 size: 14 residues. In germline, CDR1 is SNHLY, CDR2 FYNNEI. Trimming took 6 bases from V and 1 from J, leaving 12 bases between them. The CDR3 DNA is TGTGCCAGCAGGTCAGGGGATAGGAACACTGAAGCTTTCTTT. Encoded protein: CASRSGDRNTEAFF.

The chain combines TRBV6-5 with TRBJ1-3; D remains ambiguous. Between the trimmed V and J ends, which lost 6 bases and 1 base, there was a span of 10 bases. This CDR3 has 14 amino acids. Germline V gives CDR1 MNHEY, CDR2 SVGAGI. The CDR3 loop is CASSPKSSGNTIYF. The CDR3 nucleotides read TGTGCCAGCAGCCCCAAGTCTTCTGGAAACACCATATATTTT.

The chain recombines TRBV5-5 with TRBJ1-5, with TRBD1 matching over 10 bases. The length of the CDR3 is 16 residues. J gave up 6 bases and V 4 bases, and 10 bases lay outside the gene matches. Germline lookup yields CDR1 SGHKS and CDR2 YYEKEE (reference sequence). The CDR3 region has the DNA TGTGCCAGCAGCGACCGGGACAGGGGTTTGGGTCAGCCCCAGCATTTT. Residues: CASSDRDRGLGQPQHF.

The V and J genes are TRBV27 and TRBJ2-7; D may be TRBD1 or TRBD2 (5 bases each). The CDR3 has 13 amino acids. The germline V gene has CDR1 MNHEY and CDR2 SMNVEV (reference sequence). Trimming took off 6 bases at V and 1 base at J, with 10 bases between the two ends. As DNA, the CDR3 is TGTGCCAGCAGCCGGGACGGGTCCTACGAGCAGTACTTC. Its protein product is CASSRDGSYEQYF.

The chain joins TRBV5-6 to TRBJ1-1; D is undetermined. This CDR3 is built from 12 residues. Germline values: CDR1 SGHDT, CDR2 YYEEEE. V lost 1 base, J lost 5 bases, and 6 bases lay in between. The CDR3 region is CASSLRGTEAFF. DNA for the CDR3: TGTGCCAGCAGCTTGCGTGGGACTGAAGCTTTCTTT.

The chain couples TRBV2 to TRBJ2-7; 7 bases line up with TRBD1. The CDR3 is 16 amino acids. V trimming: 2 bases; J trimming: 2 bases; junction bases outside the gene matches: 9. Germline-derived CDR1 and CDR2 are SNHLY and FYNNEI. CDR3 DNA sequence: TGTGCCAGCAGTGAAAGGGGGCAGGGTGGCACCTACGAGCAGTACTTC. Translation gives CASSERGQGGTYEQYF.

The CDR3 DNA follows: TGTGCCAGCAGTGGTCCATTGGGACAGGGAAATTACGAGCAGTACTTC. Protein: CASSGPLGQGNYEQYF. The rearrangement joins TRBV6-1 to TRBJ2-7; 9 bases match TRBD1. Trimming cost V 4 bases and J 4 bases; bases outside gene matches: 11. CDR1 and CDR2 from the germline V gene are MNHNS and SASEGT. This CDR3 contains 16 residues.

The rearrangement uses TRBV18 and TRBJ2-5; no reliable D call. The CDR3 has 16 amino acids. V was pared by 3 bases and J by 7 bases, with 21 bases between. The V gene's germline CDR1 is KGHSH and CDR2 LQKENI. The CDR3 DNA sequence: TGTGCCAGCTCACCCAGTAGGGCGGCCGGCCGTGGGACCCAGTACTTC. Translated, it gives CASSPSRAAGRGTQYF.

The chain couples TRBV29-1 to TRBJ1-5, with TRBD1 as a possible D gene (5 bases). Germline CDR1 reads SQVTM; CDR2 reads ANQGSEA. V shed 4 bases and J shed 5 bases, with 12 bases lying between them. This CDR3 has 13 amino acids. CDR3 nucleotides: TGCAGCGTTGGGGCGGGACTCGATCAGCCCCAGCATTTT. This translates into CSVGAGLDQPQHF.

The CDR3 spells CASTISGGRGYEQYF. The CDR3, as DNA: TGTGCCAGCACCATTTCAGGGGGTCGGGGCTACGAGCAGTACTTC. The gene calls are TRBV11-2 and TRBJ2-7, with TRBD1 matching 7 bases. This CDR3 spans 15 amino acids. The germline CDR1 and CDR2 sequences are SGHAT and FQNNGV. V lost 7 bases and J lost 3; bases outside the gene matches: 12.

The chain carries TRBV29-1 and TRBJ2-1; 8 nucleotides agree with TRBD1. CDR3 length: 12 residues. The trim removed 7 bases at V and 7 bases at J, leaving 6 bases unmatched. Germline V gene lookup returns CDR1 SQVTM and CDR2 ANQGSEA. As DNA, the CDR3 is TGCAGCGCGACTAACAGGGGGAATGAGCAGTTCTTC. As protein: CSATNRGNEQFF.

The rearrangement joins TRBV5-4 to TRBJ2-7, with a weak D call TRBD1 (6 bases). Germline loops: CDR1 SGHNT, CDR2 YYREEE (reference sequence). The CDR3 spans 13 residues. V was cut by 3 bases and J by 6 bases, with 13 bases left in between. The DNA of the CDR3 is TGTGCCAGCAGCTCATATCAGGGGTCCGAGCAGTACTTC. Translation: CASSSYQGSEQYF.

The V call is TRBV6-1, the J call TRBJ1-1, with unresolved D. The CDR3 is 15 residues long. The V and J ends lost 4 bases and 0 bases respectively, with 12 bases between them. CDR1 is MNHNS, CDR2 SASEGT, per germline. The CDR3 DNA reads TGTGCCAGCAGTGTAGAGAACAGAATGAACACTGAAGCTTTCTTT. It encodes CASSVENRMNTEAFF.

J is TRBJ2-1 and V is TRBV6-6; 8 nucleotides match TRBD2. Losses at the gene ends were 2 bases for V and 7 bases for J; bases not matched to a gene: 7. Germline CDR1 reads MNHNY; CDR2 reads SVGAGI (reference sequence). The CDR3 totals 15 residues. The CDR3: CASSYPPAGVNEQFF. The CDR3 coding sequence is TGTGCCAGCAGTTACCCGCCAGCGGGAGTGAATGAGCAGTTCTTC.

The chain links TRBV18 to TRBJ1-5; D remains ambiguous. Germline values: CDR1 KGHSH, CDR2 LQKENI. V was cut by 1 base and J by 7 bases, with 11 bases left in between. CDR3 length equals 14 residues. CDR3 loop: CASSPRTGLQPQHF. The DNA for the CDR3 is TGTGCCAGCTCACCACGGACGGGATTACAGCCCCAGCATTTT.